The 3 T cell receptor beta chains presented below share a single source sample, sequenced in a study of blood T cell repertoires in COVID-19. Produced via immunoSEQ multiplex PCR; TCRdb's table is partial and in-frame only. The data contain hundreds of thousands of clones, about 89% of them singletons. Sequenced material: PBMCs or T cells enriched from blood (not recorded which). These receptors came from a woman between 40 and 50 years old who had recovered from COVID-19.

This clone has a handful of counts. A read error may account for a junction end that differs from germline. The chain joins TRBV6-1 to TRBJ2-3, with a weak D call TRBD2 (6 bases). CDR1 MNHNS and CDR2 SASEGT come from the germline V gene. CDR3 length: 15 residues. CDR3 sequence reads: CASTERPSGTDTQYF. In DNA, the CDR3 is TGTGCCAGCACTGAACGGCCTAGCGGCACAGATACGCAGTATTTT.

The chain is built from TRBV2 and TRBJ2-4; possible D gene TRBD2, 5 bases. This CDR3 is 12 amino acids long. V lost 6 bases and J 7 bases, leaving 10 bases between the germline ends. CDR1 and CDR2 from the germline V gene are SNHLY and FYNNEI. CDR3 coding DNA: TGTGCCAGCAGAAGCGGCGGGAACATTCAGTACTTC. This encodes CASRSGGNIQYF.

The chain has TRBV5-1 and TRBJ2-3; 8 positions agree with TRBD2. The germline V gene encodes CDR1 SGHRS and CDR2 YFSETQ. This CDR3 comprises 15 residues. V lost 4 bases, J lost 4 bases, and 8 bases stayed unmatched. The CDR3 region is CASSQRGGQADTQYF. CDR3 in DNA: TGCGCCAGCAGCCAACGGGGGGGCCAGGCAGATACGCAGTATTTT.